Listed below are T cell receptor beta chains from one sample, sequenced in a study of Ad26.COV2.S vaccination and SARS-CoV-2 variants. The data were produced by immunoSEQ multiplex PCR, yet TCRdb's version contains in-frame clones alone and is incomplete. Here the sample spans about 500,000 clones, roughly nine tenths being singletons. The material sequenced was peripheral blood, taken in a trial of Ad26.COV2.S vaccine versus placebo. The origin of the receptors is a person between 18 and 60 years old who received the Ad26.COV2.S COVID-19 vaccine or a placebo. Each CDR3 is given with its conserved first and last residue. Each record gives: CDR3 protein, CDR3 DNA, D gene, V gene, J gene. The D gene is left open where the match is weak.

CDR3: CSVETSGSVTDTQYF
DNA: TGCAGCGTTGAGACTAGCGGGAGCGTGACAGATACGCAGTATTTT
D: TRBD2
V: TRBV29-1
J: TRBJ2-3

CDR3: CASSQVTQGYEQYF
DNA: TGCGCCAGCAGCCAAGTTACTCAGGGCTACGAGCAGTACTTC
D: -
V: TRBV4-1
J: TRBJ2-7

CDR3: CASSFAGGYEQYF
DNA: TGTGCCAGCAGCTTTGCTGGGGGCTACGAGCAGTACTTC
D: -
V: TRBV11-1
J: TRBJ2-7

CDR3: CASSPRQGSGNTIYF
DNA: TGTGCCAGCAGCCCACGACAGGGTTCTGGAAACACCATATATTTT
D: TRBD1
V: TRBV9
J: TRBJ1-3

CDR3: CASSPRDSGANVLTF
DNA: TGTGCCAGCTCACCACGTGACTCTGGAGCCAACGTCCTGACTTTC
D: -
V: TRBV18
J: TRBJ2-6

CDR3: CASSINSGTSGVGEQFF
DNA: TGTGCCAGTAGTATAAATTCCGGGACTAGCGGGGTGGGTGAGCAGTTCTTC
D: TRBD2
V: TRBV19
J: TRBJ2-1

CDR3: CASSFDTVRLLHF
DNA: TGTGCCAGCAGCTTCGATACGGTTCGACTCCTCCACTTT
D: -
V: TRBV7-2
J: TRBJ1-6

CDR3: CASSLGRTPGYEQFF
DNA: TGTGCCAGCAGCTTAGGCCGGACCCCAGGCTATGAGCAGTTCTTC
D: -
V: TRBV7-8
J: TRBJ2-1

CDR3: CASTGRRSGNTIYF
DNA: TGTGCCAGTACGGGACGGCGCTCTGGAAACACCATATATTTT
D: -
V: TRBV19
J: TRBJ1-3

CDR3: CASSFLRQPQHF
DNA: TGTGCCAGCAGTTTTTTGCGTCAGCCCCAGCATTTT
D: -
V: TRBV12-3/TRBV12-4
J: TRBJ1-5

CDR3: CASSVGRSGSFQYEQYF
DNA: TGTGCCAGCAGCGTCGGAAGGAGCGGGAGCTTCCAGTACGAGCAGTACTTC
D: TRBD2
V: TRBV9
J: TRBJ2-7

CDR3: CASSKGLVLGGTDTQYF
DNA: TGTGCCAGTAGTAAAGGACTAGTCTTAGGGGGGACAGATACGCAGTATTTT
D: -
V: TRBV19
J: TRBJ2-3

CDR3: CASSYVGAGYEQYF
DNA: TGCGCCAGCAGTTATGTGGGAGCGGGCTACGAGCAGTACTTC
D: -
V: TRBV5-1
J: TRBJ2-7